The rows below give T cell receptor beta chains drawn from one sample of a study of CD4 T cells in relation to SARS-CoV-2 and coronaviruses. TCRdb's copy holds only in-frame clones and misses some; the assay was immunoSEQ multiplex PCR. Of 25,000 to 35,000 clones detected, 60% to 85% appear once; the ten largest clones hold about 14%. Their antigens remain unidentified. The specimen sequenced was CD4+ T cells from PBMCs, cultured in vitro. These receptors all stem from a human donor in good health. CDR3s include the opening cysteine and the closing phenylalanine or tryptophan. The D gene is left open where the match is weak. Expanded clones are given a class, and other clones once, few, many or no size at all.

CDR3nt	CDR3aa	d_gene	abundance	v_gene	j_gene
TGTGCCAGCAGCCAGGGGGCGGGAGGACGCCAAGAGACCCAGTACTTC	CASSQGAGGRQETQYF	NA	NA	TRBV7-2	TRBJ2-5
TGTGCCAGCGGGACTCCTGTCGTAGATGAGCAGTTCTTC	CASGTPVVDEQFF	NA	NA	TRBV6-6	TRBJ2-1
TGTGCCAGCAGCGCCCAGGGGGGGGGAGCAGAGACCCAGTACTTC	CASSAQGGGAETQYF	NA	once	TRBV9	TRBJ2-5
TGTGCCAGCAGTTACCGGAGGGGGGCCCAAGAGACCCAGTACTTC	CASSYRRGAQETQYF	NA	NA	TRBV6-5	TRBJ2-5
TGTGCCAGTACCCCCACAGGTGGTTATGGCTACACCTTC	CASTPTGGYGYTF	NA	NA	TRBV19	TRBJ1-2
TGTGCCAGCAGCGTAGGGACTAGCGTATACAATGAGCAGTTCTTC	CASSVGTSVYNEQFF	TRBD2	NA	TRBV9	TRBJ2-1
TGTGCCAGCAGCTTAAGGAGGGGCGGGGGCACAGATACGCAGTATTTT	CASSLRRGGGTDTQYF	NA	NA	TRBV7-9	TRBJ2-3
TGTGCCAGCAGTAATGGACAGTTTAATGAAAAACTGTTTTTT	CASSNGQFNEKLFF	NA	NA	TRBV28	TRBJ1-4
TGCGCCAGCAGCTTGGGGAGCGGGGGCACAGATACGCAGTATTTT	CASSLGSGGTDTQYF	TRBD2	once	TRBV5-1	TRBJ2-3
TGCAGTGCTAGTGCCTCCGGGAGCGACTATGGCTACACCTTC	CSASASGSDYGYTF	NA	NA	TRBV20-1	TRBJ1-2
TGTGCCTGGAGTGGAGGGATTGCAACTAATGAAAAACTGTTTTTT	CAWSGGIATNEKLFF	NA	NA	TRBV30	TRBJ1-4
TGCGCCAGCGGGCCGGGGCCGGTGGGCTCTGGAAACACCATATATTTT	CASGPGPVGSGNTIYF	NA	few	TRBV5-1	TRBJ1-3
TGTGCCGGCGCAGGGGTCAGAACCGGGGAGCTGTTTTTT	CAGAGVRTGELFF	NA	NA	TRBV2	TRBJ2-2
TGTGCCAGCAGTGGGTTTGGGGGAACCGGGGAGCTGTTTTTT	CASSGFGGTGELFF	NA	NA	TRBV2	TRBJ2-2
TGTGCCAGCCCCGGCGGGAGGGTTTTGGGGACCGGGGAGCTGTTTTTT	CASPGGRVLGTGELFF	TRBD2	NA	TRBV11-2	TRBJ2-2
TGTGCCAGCAGCTTAGGGGACAGGGGGCAATACGAGCAGTACTTC	CASSLGDRGQYEQYF	TRBD1	NA	TRBV11-2	TRBJ2-7
TGTGCCAGCACAGGGGCCGGGTTTGGCGGCTACACCTTC	CASTGAGFGGYTF	NA	NA	TRBV7-8	TRBJ1-2
TGCGCCAGCAGCTCAGTGCGTCCGGACAGGGGGGAAGGGCATGGCTACACCTTC	CASSSVRPDRGEGHGYTF	TRBD1	NA	TRBV5-1	TRBJ1-2
TGTGCCAGCAGCGCAGCGTCACAGGGGAATGAGCAGTTCTTC	CASSAASQGNEQFF	TRBD1	NA	TRBV3-1/TRBV3-2	TRBJ2-1
TGCAGTGCTAGTTATGACAGGGTCGGCGGCTACACCTTC	CSASYDRVGGYTF	TRBD1	NA	TRBV20-1	TRBJ1-2
TGCGCCAGCAGCCTCGGCGGGGTGATAACAGATACGCAGTATTTT	CASSLGGVITDTQYF	NA	NA	TRBV5-1	TRBJ2-3
TGTGCCAGCAGCGTACGCGACGATCAGCCCCAGCATTTT	CASSVRDDQPQHF	NA	NA	TRBV5-5	TRBJ1-5
TGCAGCGTTGAAGGGGCAGGTCTGATTGGAAACATTCAGTACTTC	CSVEGAGLIGNIQYF	NA	NA	TRBV29-1	TRBJ2-4
TGCGCCAGCAGCCCGGGGGGCGGGTCTGGCGGCCAAGAGACCCAGTACTTC	CASSPGGGSGGQETQYF	NA	NA	TRBV5-1	TRBJ2-5
TGTGCCAGCAGCACGAGGACGGCGCTTGGAAACACCATATATTTT	CASSTRTALGNTIYF	NA	NA	TRBV7-2	TRBJ1-3
TGCGCCAGCAGCGTTGCTCCGCCCGGAACAGATACGCAGTATTTT	CASSVAPPGTDTQYF	NA	NA	TRBV5-1	TRBJ2-3
TGTGCCAGCAGCCCCAATCGAGGGAATCAGCCCCAGCATTTT	CASSPNRGNQPQHF	NA	few	TRBV11-2	TRBJ1-5
TGTGCCAGCTCACTACTAGCGGGAGTAACAGATACGCAGTATTTT	CASSLLAGVTDTQYF	TRBD2	NA	TRBV18	TRBJ2-3
TGTGCCAGCAGAGGGCGACAGGGTACTTCGGCCGGGGAGCTGTTTTTT	CASRGRQGTSAGELFF	TRBD1	NA	TRBV7-2	TRBJ2-2
TGTGCCAGCAGCCAGGGCCTGACGGGCCGATCCTACGAGCAGTACTTC	CASSQGLTGRSYEQYF	NA	NA	TRBV3-1/TRBV3-2	TRBJ2-7
TGTGCCAGCAGCGTAGGGTTGGCGGAAGAGTACGAGCAGTACTTC	CASSVGLAEEYEQYF	NA	NA	TRBV9	TRBJ2-7
TGCGCCAGCAGCCCCTTGGGAGGGGGCAATCAGCCCCAGCATTTT	CASSPLGGGNQPQHF	NA	NA	TRBV5-1	TRBJ1-5
TGTGCCAGCAGCTTGGGGCCTTCTGGAAACACCATATATTTT	CASSLGPSGNTIYF	NA	NA	TRBV5-6	TRBJ1-3
TGCGCCAGCAGCTCGCACGCGGGAGTTTATGAGCAGTTCTTC	CASSSHAGVYEQFF	TRBD2	once	TRBV5-1	TRBJ2-1
TGCGCCAGCAGCCAAGATGTCGGGGACGGGGCCAACGTCCTGACTTTC	CASSQDVGDGANVLTF	NA	NA	TRBV4-1	TRBJ2-6
TGTGCCAGCAGTCAAGGCCCAGCGGAGACCTACGAGCAGTACTTC	CASSQGPAETYEQYF	NA	large	TRBV3-1/TRBV3-2	TRBJ2-7
TGTGCCAGCAGCCCAGGTCAGGGTAGCTATGGCTACACCTTC	CASSPGQGSYGYTF	NA	once	TRBV5-5	TRBJ1-2
TGCGCCAGCAACCCCGGGCGACCAGCTAACTATGGCTACACCTTC	CASNPGRPANYGYTF	NA	NA	TRBV23-1	TRBJ1-2
TGTGCCAGCAGAGCAGGGAGGTACACTGAAGCTTTCTTT	CASRAGRYTEAFF	NA	NA	TRBV2	TRBJ1-1
TGTGCCCGATCCGGGACAGCAGGCGAAAAACTGTTTTTT	CARSGTAGEKLFF	TRBD1	once	TRBV30	TRBJ1-4
TGCGCCAGCACTTTGACGGGACTAGCGGGAAACGAGCAGTACTTC	CASTLTGLAGNEQYF	TRBD2	NA	TRBV5-1	TRBJ2-7